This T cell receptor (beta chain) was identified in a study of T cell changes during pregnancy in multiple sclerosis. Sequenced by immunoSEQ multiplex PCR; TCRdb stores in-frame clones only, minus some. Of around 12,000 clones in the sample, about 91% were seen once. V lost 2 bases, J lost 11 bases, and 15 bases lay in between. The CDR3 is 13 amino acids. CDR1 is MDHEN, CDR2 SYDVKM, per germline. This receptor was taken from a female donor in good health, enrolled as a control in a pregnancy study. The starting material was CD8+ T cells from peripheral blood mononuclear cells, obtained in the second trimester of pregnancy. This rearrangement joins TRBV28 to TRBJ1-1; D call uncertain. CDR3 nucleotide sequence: TGTGCCAGCAGTTTAGGCCGTGTCCACGGGGCTTTCTTT. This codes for CASSLGRVHGAFF.